The rows below give T cell receptor beta chains drawn from one sample of a study of blood T cell repertoires in COVID-19. Method: immunoSEQ multiplex PCR; TCRdb's copy keeps in-frame clones and lacks some. The table has around 260,000 clones, 86% seen once. The sample was peripheral blood. These receptors originate from a man in his late teens or twenties with active or convalescent COVID-19. Both conserved end residues are part of each CDR3. A D gene is named only where the DNA matches it firmly. The size field is filled for only some rows; it gives once, few, many or a size class.

clone size	J gene	V gene	D gene	CDR3 protein	CDR3 DNA
NA	TRBJ2-7	TRBV3-1/TRBV3-2	NA	CASSQRGEQYF	TGTGCCAGCAGCCAACGAGGGGAGCAGTACTTC
NA	TRBJ1-2	TRBV5-6	TRBD1	CASSPDWDRFSGYTF	TGTGCCAGCAGCCCCGACTGGGACAGGTTTTCTGGCTACACCTTC
NA	TRBJ2-3	TRBV28	NA	CASSLQGYGDTDTQYF	TGTGCCAGCAGCCTCCAGGGCTATGGGGACACAGATACGCAGTATTTT
NA	TRBJ2-3	TRBV4-1	TRBD2	CASSQDLQRGAVADTQYF	TGCGCCAGCAGCCAAGATTTACAGCGGGGGGCGGTGGCAGATACGCAGTATTTT
NA	TRBJ2-7	TRBV7-2	NA	CASSLEVRSRYEQYF	TGTGCCAGCAGCTTAGAGGTCAGGTCAAGATACGAGCAGTACTTC
NA	TRBJ2-3	TRBV23-1	TRBD2	CASSQSRLAYTQYF	TGCGCCAGCAGTCAATCTAGACTAGCTTATACGCAGTATTTT
NA	TRBJ1-2	TRBV5-6	NA	CASRGSGAFVAYTF	TGTGCCAGTCGTGGAAGCGGGGCATTCGTAGCCTACACCTTC
NA	TRBJ2-3	TRBV19	TRBD2	CASRLTSGTDTQYF	TGTGCCAGTAGACTGACTAGCGGAACAGATACGCAGTATTTT
NA	TRBJ2-4	TRBV3-1/TRBV3-2	NA	CASSHRLNIQYF	TGTGCCAGCAGCCACCGACTAAACATTCAGTACTTC
NA	TRBJ1-1	TRBV5-4	NA	CATWGGRRNTEAFF	TGTGCGACCTGGGGGGGGCGCAGGAACACTGAAGCTTTCTTT
NA	TRBJ2-1	TRBV28	TRBD1	CASKGATLVSEQFF	TGTGCCAGCAAGGGGGCGACCCTCGTCAGTGAGCAGTTCTTC
NA	TRBJ2-7	TRBV9	NA	CASSALPEQYEQYF	TGTGCCAGCAGCGCCCTCCCCGAGCAATACGAGCAGTACTTC
once	TRBJ2-3	TRBV9	TRBD2	CASSPHGGAGRVTDTQYF	TGTGCCAGCAGCCCCCACGGAGGGGCAGGGAGGGTCACAGATACGCAGTATTTT
NA	TRBJ1-4	TRBV19	NA	CASSIDHQRENEKLFF	TGTGCCAGTAGTATAGACCATCAGAGGGAGAATGAAAAACTGTTTTTT
once	TRBJ2-7	TRBV19	TRBD1	CASRPVGDRSSYEQYF	TGTGCCAGTAGGCCGGTGGGGGACAGGAGCTCCTACGAGCAGTACTTC
once	TRBJ1-5	TRBV28	TRBD1	CASSLGTGGQGPQHF	TGTGCCAGCAGTTTAGGGACAGGGGGCCAGGGGCCCCAGCATTTT
NA	TRBJ2-7	TRBV5-1	TRBD2	CASSLGREGEQYF	TGCGCCAGCAGCTTGGGACGGGAGGGCGAGCAGTACTTC
NA	TRBJ2-7	TRBV6-5	TRBD1	CASSYSGQGYEQYF	TGTGCCAGCAGTTACTCGGGACAGGGATACGAGCAGTACTTC
NA	TRBJ2-7	TRBV3-1/TRBV3-2	TRBD1	CASSQDDRGYEQYF	TGTGCCAGCAGCCAAGACGACAGGGGGTACGAGCAGTACTTC
NA	TRBJ1-5	TRBV30	NA	CAWARNTGKGQPQHF	TGTGCCTGGGCCCGCAACACAGGGAAGGGACAGCCCCAGCATTTT
NA	TRBJ2-7	TRBV4-1	NA	CASSHRGSMNYEQYF	TGCGCCAGCAGCCACCGGGGGAGCATGAACTACGAGCAGTACTTC
NA	TRBJ2-5	TRBV7-9	TRBD1	CASSPGTGHEETQYF	TGTGCCAGCAGCCCCGGGACAGGGCACGAAGAGACCCAGTACTTC
NA	TRBJ2-5	TRBV19	TRBD1	CASSSIPGQGASETQYF	TGTGCCAGTAGCTCTATTCCGGGACAGGGAGCATCAGAGACCCAGTACTTC
NA	TRBJ2-7	TRBV27	NA	CASSSDSMGLSYEQYF	TGTGCCAGCAGTTCGGATAGTATGGGCCTCTCCTACGAGCAGTACTTC
NA	TRBJ2-3	TRBV6-4	NA	CASSRESGDTQYF	TGTGCCAGCAGTCGGGAGAGCGGAGATACGCAGTATTTT
NA	TRBJ1-1	TRBV6-5	NA	CASSLTNTEAFF	TGTGCCAGCAGTCTAACTAACACTGAAGCTTTCTTT
NA	TRBJ1-4	TRBV19	TRBD1	CARTTGTGEKLFF	TGTGCCAGAACAACCGGGACAGGGGAAAAACTGTTTTTT
NA	TRBJ1-4	TRBV15	TRBD1	CATSRPEGAREKLFF	TGTGCCACCAGCAGGCCGGAGGGGGCTCGTGAAAAACTGTTTTTT
NA	TRBJ2-5	TRBV6-5	TRBD2	CASSWGGYQETQYF	TGTGCCAGCAGTTGGGGGGGGTACCAAGAGACCCAGTACTTC
NA	TRBJ2-7	TRBV7-2	TRBD1	CASSPPGGTGGYWEQYF	TGTGCCAGCAGCCCCCCCGGCGGGACAGGCGGCTATTGGGAGCAGTACTTC
NA	TRBJ1-4	TRBV4-2	NA	CASSGGQFATNEKLFF	TGTGCCAGCAGCGGCGGACAGTTTGCAACTAATGAAAAACTGTTTTTT
NA	TRBJ1-1	TRBV28	NA	CASSLFGSSNTEAFF	TGTGCCAGCAGTTTATTTGGCAGTTCGAACACTGAAGCTTTCTTT
NA	TRBJ2-1	TRBV27	NA	CASVPRDHNEQFF	TGTGCCAGCGTCCCCCGGGATCACAATGAGCAGTTCTTC
NA	TRBJ2-3	TRBV4-1	TRBD2	CASSLLAGATDTQYF	TGCGCCAGCAGCCTATTAGCGGGGGCCACAGATACGCAGTATTTT
NA	TRBJ1-1	TRBV7-6	TRBD1	CASTKGAGGTEAFF	TGTGCCAGCACCAAGGGGGCGGGGGGCACTGAAGCTTTCTTT
NA	TRBJ1-6	TRBV9	TRBD1	CASRTGNSPLHF	TGTGCCAGCAGGACAGGGAATTCACCCCTCCACTTT
NA	TRBJ2-7	TRBV28	NA	CASSRGGGDYEQYF	TGTGCCAGCAGTAGAGGGGGCGGGGATTACGAGCAGTACTTC
NA	TRBJ1-1	TRBV28	TRBD1	CASSPGDRANTEAFF	TGTGCCAGCAGTCCGGGGGACAGGGCAAACACTGAAGCTTTCTTT
NA	TRBJ2-1	TRBV6-2/TRBV6-3	TRBD2	CASSYSGAGVLF	TGTGCCAGCAGTTACTCGGGAGCGGGAGTTCTCTTC
NA	TRBJ1-5	TRBV2	NA	CASTLDSYNQPQHF	TGTGCCAGCACTCTGGACAGTTACAATCAGCCCCAGCATTTT
NA	TRBJ1-2	TRBV7-8	NA	CASREGVNYGYTF	TGTGCCAGCCGGGAGGGGGTCAACTATGGCTACACCTTC
NA	TRBJ2-7	TRBV30	NA	CAWNPGNYEQYF	TGTGCCTGGAACCCAGGGAACTACGAGCAGTACTTC
many	TRBJ2-2	TRBV25-1	NA	CASSDRDTGELFF	TGTGCCAGCAGTGACAGGGACACCGGGGAGCTGTTTTTT
NA	TRBJ1-1	TRBV3-1/TRBV3-2	TRBD1	CASTNRGRLEAFF	TGTGCCAGCACTAATAGGGGGCGACTCGAGGCTTTCTTT
NA	TRBJ1-6	TRBV5-1	NA	CASSLEGVYNSPLHF	TGCGCCAGCAGCTTAGAGGGCGTCTATAATTCACCCCTCCACTTT
NA	TRBJ1-2	TRBV20-1	NA	CSALGGGLYTF	TGCAGTGCTCTGGGCGGGGGACTCTACACCTTC
NA	TRBJ1-4	TRBV7-2	TRBD1	CASSIQTGTNEKLFF	TGTGCCAGCAGCATACAGACAGGGACTAATGAAAAACTGTTTTTT
once	TRBJ1-4	TRBV5-1	TRBD1	CASSLAGSQGNEKLFF	TGCGCCAGCAGCTTGGCCGGGTCACAGGGGAATGAAAAACTGTTTTTT
NA	TRBJ1-3	TRBV19	TRBD1	CASTITPTGAGNTIYF	TGTGCCAGTACCATTACCCCTACAGGGGCTGGAAACACCATATATTTT